Listed here are 22 T cell receptor beta chains from one sample, sequenced in a study of cytomegalovirus exposure and HLA in healthy donors. Use of 60 Vbeta and 13 Jbeta primers characterized the PCR. Using immunoSEQ multiplex PCR, the repertoire was profiled, and TCRdb retains in-frame clones only, with some absent. The sample has approximately 140,000 clones; roughly four fifths are singletons. The specimen sequenced was PBMCs. Receptor source: a woman between 50 and 59 years old in good health and CMV-seronegative.

CDR3 loop: CASSLVPGEGNTIYF. In DNA form, the CDR3 reads TGCGCCAGCAGCTTGGTTCCGGGTGAAGGAAACACCATATATTTT. The chain couples TRBV5-1 to TRBJ1-3; D not certain. The V end was cut by 0 bases, the J end by 4 bases, with 11 bases between. The CDR3 has 15 amino acids. Germline V gives CDR1 SGHRS, CDR2 YFSETQ.

V gene TRBV6-5 combines with J gene TRBJ1-1, with unresolved D. In germline, CDR1 is MNHEY, CDR2 SVGAGI. The CDR3 sequence is 13 residues long. V lost 7 bases and J lost 6, with 15 bases in between. CDR3 DNA sequence: TGTGCCAGCAACCAAGCGGGGATCGCTGAAGCTTTCTTT. Residues: CASNQAGIAEAFF.

The V gene is TRBV6-6, the J gene TRBJ2-5; 7 bases fit TRBD1. Germline CDR1 MNHNY, CDR2 SVGAGI (reference sequence). The V gene end was trimmed by 7 bases and the J gene end by 3 bases; junction bases not matched to a gene: 11. The length of the CDR3 is 15 residues. The CDR3 reads CASTADRAGEETQYF. CDR3 DNA: TGTGCCAGCACTGCCGACAGGGCTGGAGAAGAGACCCAGTACTTC.

The chain is built from TRBV4-1 and TRBJ2-5; 11 bases are shared with TRBD2. The DNA matches TRBJ2-7 better at its end, which makes the J call doubtful. This CDR3 has 14 amino acids. Germline values: CDR1 MGHRA, CDR2 YSYEKL. The CDR3 reads CASSRGTSGHEQYF. CDR3 nucleotides: TGCGCCAGCAGCCGGGGGACTAGCGGCCACGAGCAGTACTTC.

The chain carries TRBV7-6 and TRBJ1-6; weak D call: TRBD1 (6 bases). V shed 3 bases and J shed 0 bases, with 9 bases lying between them. Germline-derived CDR1 and CDR2 are SGHVS and FNYEAQ. The CDR3 runs 16 residues. DNA for the CDR3: TGTGCCAGCAGCTTGGGGGCAGACTCCTATAATTCACCCCTCCACTTT. This translates into CASSLGADSYNSPLHF.

The genes are TRBV7-9 and TRBJ2-5, with a tentative D call TRBD2 (5 bases). The CDR3 is 14 amino acids. The germline CDR1 and CDR2 sequences are SEHNR and FQNEAQ (reference sequence). The germline V and J ends were trimmed by 1 base and 4 bases, with 10 bases remaining between them. CDR3 in amino acids: CASSLGSAGETQYF. DNA of the CDR3: TGTGCCAGCAGCTTAGGTAGCGCAGGAGAGACCCAGTACTTC.

This clone was observed a single time. J is TRBJ2-3 and V is TRBV7-2; D may be TRBD2 (6 bases). There are 14 residues in the CDR3. Trimming took 5 bases from V and 2 from J, leaving 11 bases between them. Germline V lookup: CDR1 SGHTA, CDR2 FQGNSA. Here the CDR3 reads CASSPAGFTDTQYF. CDR3 sequence (DNA): TGTGCCAGCAGCCCCGCGGGGTTCACAGATACGCAGTATTTT.

The J gene is TRBJ2-2, the V gene TRBV11-2, with 11 bases aligning to TRBD1. This CDR3 has 17 residues. Germline CDR1 and CDR2: SGHAT and FQNNGV. The V and J ends lost 4 bases and 7 bases, in that order; junction bases with no gene match: 11. The CDR3 region is CASSSRGQGAKGGELFF. CDR3 nucleotide sequence: TGTGCCAGCAGCTCCCGAGGACAGGGGGCTAAGGGCGGGGAGCTGTTTTTT.

This sequence joins TRBV30 and TRBJ1-2; 8 bases map to TRBD1. The V and J ends lost 1 base and 13 bases, in that order; junction bases with no gene match: 8. This CDR3 has 12 amino acids. Germline CDR1 GTSNPN, CDR2 SVGIG (reference sequence). Written as DNA, the CDR3 is TGTGCCTGGAGTGCCAGGACAGGGACTATCACCTTC. This codes for CAWSARTGTITF.

The chain combines TRBV7-2 with TRBJ2-1, with 9 bases identical to TRBD2. V trimming: 0 bases; J trimming: 5 bases; junction bases outside the gene matches: 2. The length of the CDR3 is 15 residues. CDR1 and CDR2 (germline): SGHTA, FQGNSA. The CDR3 protein is CASSLASGGDNEQFF. In DNA, the CDR3 is TGTGCCAGCAGCTTAGCTAGCGGGGGAGACAATGAGCAGTTCTTC.

The chain joins TRBV27 to TRBJ2-7, with 7 bases identical to TRBD1. The germline V gene encodes CDR1 MNHEY and CDR2 SMNVEV (reference sequence). The V and J ends lost 5 bases and 2 bases, in that order; junction bases with no gene match: 3. The CDR3 is made up of 13 amino acids. The CDR3 DNA sequence: TGTGCCAGCAGTCGAGGGACAGCCTACGAGCAGTACTTC. Translation: CASSRGTAYEQYF.

V is TRBV7-3 and J is TRBJ1-1, with 7 bases identical to TRBD1. Germline CDR1 SGHTA, CDR2 FQGTGA. The CDR3 runs to 13 residues. V was pared by 5 bases and J by 5 bases, with 5 bases of the junction left unmatched. The CDR3 sequence is CASSINRGTEAFF. Here the CDR3 DNA reads TGTGCCAGCAGCATTAACAGGGGAACTGAAGCTTTCTTT.

The rearrangement joins TRBV2 to TRBJ2-2; 7 bases line up with TRBD1. Germline V gene data show CDR1 as SNHLY and CDR2 as FYNNEI. CDR3 length: 14 residues. J was trimmed by 6 bases and V by 5 bases; bases with no gene match: 6. The CDR3 sequence is CASSPQGIAGELFF. CDR3 coding DNA: TGTGCCAGCAGTCCACAGGGGATCGCCGGGGAGCTGTTTTTT.

The chain combines TRBV5-8 with TRBJ2-2; D remains unclear. Trimming shortened V by 3 bases and J by 4 bases, and 4 bases separated the two germline ends. The CDR3 runs 12 residues. Germline-derived CDR1 and CDR2 are SGHTS and YDEGEE. DNA of the CDR3: TGTGCCAGCAGCTCCCTCACCGGGGAGCTGTTTTTT. Residues: CASSSLTGELFF.

In DNA, the CDR3 is TGCGCCAGCCGGCGGGACAGACAGGGCGAGCAGTACTTC. Protein product: CASRRDRQGEQYF. The chain recombines TRBV10-2 with TRBJ2-7; TRBD1 might be the D (7 bases). V dropped 8 bases and J dropped 6 bases, with 17 bases sitting between them. Per germline, CDR1 WSHSY and CDR2 SAAADI. The CDR3 sequence is 13 residues long.

The chain couples TRBV5-1 to TRBJ2-2, with 7 positions matching TRBD1. This CDR3 contains 17 residues. V trimming: 0 bases; J trimming: 1 base; junction bases outside the gene matches: 6. Germline loops: CDR1 SGHRS, CDR2 YFSETQ. CDR3 DNA: TGCGCCAGCAGCTTGGATTTGACAGGGAGGAACACCGGGGAGCTGTTTTTT. Amino acids: CASSLDLTGRNTGELFF.

The V gene is TRBV6-1, the J gene TRBJ1-2, with D tentatively TRBD1 (6 bases). V shed 2 bases and J shed 3 bases, with 10 bases lying between them. The germline V gene encodes CDR1 MNHNS and CDR2 SASEGT. The CDR3 has 14 amino acids. The CDR3, as DNA: TGTGCCAGCAGTGAAAGGGGGAGAGACTATGGCTACACCTTC. Translated: CASSERGRDYGYTF.

V usage is TRBV4-3 and J usage is TRBJ2-2; 9 bases fit TRBD2. The length of the CDR3 is 19 residues. Per the germline V gene, CDR1 is LGHNA and CDR2 is YSLEER. V dropped 3 bases and J dropped 2; count of bases not matched to a gene: 13. The CDR3 region is CASSQYYSSGGRNTGELFF. DNA for the CDR3: TGCGCCAGCAGCCAGTATTATAGTAGCGGGGGCCGAAACACCGGGGAGCTGTTTTTT.

The rearrangement uses TRBV10-2 and TRBJ2-1; 13 bases line up with TRBD2. The junction had 1 base not matched to a gene; V was cut back by 7 bases and J by 4 bases. The germline V gene encodes CDR1 WSHSY and CDR2 SAAADI. CDR3 length equals 14 residues. CDR3 bases: TGCGCCAGCAAGGGACTAGCGGGGTACAATGAGCAGTTCTTC. Amino acids: CASKGLAGYNEQFF.

The genes are TRBV5-1 and TRBJ2-1; 9 bases are a match to TRBD1. V was clipped by 1 base and J by 5 bases; unmatched bases: 4. This CDR3 spans 15 amino acids. Germline CDR1 is SGHRS and CDR2 is YFSETQ. This CDR3 is CASSLTGGGNNEQFF. CDR3 in DNA: TGCGCCAGCAGCTTGACAGGGGGCGGAAACAATGAGCAGTTCTTC.

The chain is built from TRBV28 and TRBJ1-6, with D possibly being TRBD1 (6 bases). Germline V gene lookup returns CDR1 MDHEN and CDR2 SYDVKM. This CDR3 has 14 residues. The V gene lost 6 bases and the J gene lost 4 bases, with 10 bases spanning the gap. The CDR3 DNA reads as TGTGCCAGCAGCCTAACAGGGTATAATTCACCCCTCCACTTT. This codes for CASSLTGYNSPLHF. Filled out from reference TRBV28 and TRBJ1-6, the complete variable domain reads DVKVTQSSRYLVKRTGEKVFLECVQDMDHENMFWYRQDPGLGLRLIYFSYDVKMKEKGDIPEGYSVSREKKERFSLILESASTNQTSMYLCASSLTGYNSPLHFGNGTRLTVT.

The rearrangement joins TRBV27 to TRBJ1-5, with D possibly matching TRBD1 (5 bases). V was trimmed by 6 bases and J by 1 base, leaving 7 bases between them. The CDR3 totals 13 residues. Germline values: CDR1 MNHEY, CDR2 SMNVEV (reference sequence). In nucleotides, the CDR3 is TGTGCCAGCAGACGACAGAGCAATCAGCCCCAGCATTTT. This sequence encodes CASRRQSNQPQHF.